The 13 T cell receptor beta chains below come from one sample, sequenced in a study of early T cells in non-severe SARS-CoV-2 infection. One entry per CDR3 protein, called by TCRdb with MiXCR from the 5' RACE reads. The sample contains roughly 32,000 distinct CDR3 sequences, around 7% of which appear only once. Sequenced input: whole blood. All receptors come from an adult who was a healthcare worker with PCR-confirmed SARS-CoV-2 infection or an uninfected control (not recorded which).

The V and J genes are TRBV6-2 or TRBV6-3 and TRBJ2-7, with D uncertain. The ends were cut back, 0 bases at V and 6 bases at J, with 9 bases in the middle. There are 13 residues in the CDR3. In germline, CDR1 is MNHEY, CDR2 SVGEGT. CDR3 nucleotides: TGTGCCAGCAGTTACTCGTGGAGTGGCGAGCAGTACTTC. This translates into CASSYSWSGEQYF.

This clonotype showed up many times. V is TRBV7-3 and J is TRBJ2-2, with 9 bases aligning to TRBD1. The CDR3 covers 15 residues. The V gene's germline CDR1 is SGHTA and CDR2 FQGTGA. The trim removed 5 bases at V and 7 bases at J, leaving 8 bases unmatched. In nucleotides, the CDR3 is TGTGCCAGCAGCCCCCGGGGACAGGGTCACGGGGAGCTGTTTTTT. Protein: CASSPRGQGHGELFF.

This clonotype has ten or more counts. The rearrangement joins TRBV5-6 to TRBJ1-3; a possible D gene is TRBD1 (5 bases). Trimming shortened V by 0 bases and J by 2 bases, and 18 bases separated the two germline ends. The CDR3 has 18 amino acids. Germline V lookup: CDR1 SGHDT, CDR2 YYEEEE. This CDR3 reads CASSLGEDIVYPGNTIYF. The DNA for the CDR3 is TGTGCCAGCAGCTTGGGGGAGGACATCGTCTATCCTGGAAACACCATATATTTT.

This clonotype was detected ten times or more. This chain uses TRBV7-3 with TRBJ2-1, with D possibly TRBD1 on 5 matching bases. The CDR3 totals 16 residues. CDR1 is SGHTA, CDR2 FQGTGA, per germline. Trimming cost V 1 base and J 0 bases, with 10 bases left between them. CDR3 in amino acids: CASSLIGASSYNEQFF. In DNA form, the CDR3 reads TGTGCCAGCAGCTTAATTGGGGCGAGCTCCTACAATGAGCAGTTCTTC.

This clonotype was seen repeatedly, ten times or more. This sequence joins TRBV3-1 and TRBJ2-2; D is possibly TRBD2 (7 bases). The V end lost 4 bases, the J end lost 7 bases, and 16 bases lay between the germline ends. The CDR3 runs 15 residues. The germline gives CDR1 LGHDT, CDR2 YNNKEL (reference sequence). In nucleotides, the CDR3 is TGTGCCAGCAGCCCCTACCGGGGGGCGGGCGGGGAGCTGTTTTTT. Its protein is CASSPYRGAGGELFF.

This clonotype showed up many times. The CDR3 region has the DNA TGTGCCAGCAGTCTGCGGTGGCAGGGAGGCTCTGGGGCCAACGTCCTGACTTTC. It is translated as CASSLRWQGGSGANVLTF. The rearrangement uses TRBV6-2 or TRBV6-3 and TRBJ2-6; D is perhaps TRBD2 (6 bases). CDR1 MNHEY and CDR2 SVGEGT come from the germline V gene. V lost 5 bases and J lost 0, with 17 bases in between. The CDR3 runs 18 residues.

This clonotype has a count of ten or more. The rearrangement joins TRBV7-8 to TRBJ2-7, with 10 positions matching TRBD1. The CDR3 is 14 amino acids. V was pared by 2 bases and J by 3 bases, with 1 base of the junction left unmatched. Germline V gives CDR1 SGHVS, CDR2 FQNEAQ. CDR3 sequence: CASSLRDRGYEQYF. The CDR3 nucleotides are TGTGCCAGCAGCTTAAGGGACAGGGGCTACGAGCAGTACTTC. Full variable domain (outside the CDR3, taken from reference TRBV7-8 and TRBJ2-7): GAGVSQSPRYKVAKRGQDVALRCDPISGHVSLFWYQQALGQGPEFLTYFQNEAQLDKSGLPSDRFFAERPEGSVSTLKIQRTQQEDSAVYLCASSLRDRGYEQYFGPGTRLTVT.

This clonotype showed up just a few times. The gene calls are TRBV19 and TRBJ1-2; D perhaps matches TRBD1 (6 bases). The V gene lost 3 bases and the J gene lost 6 bases, with 14 bases spanning the gap. The CDR3 has 14 amino acids. Germline-derived CDR1 and CDR2 are LNHDA and SQIVND (reference sequence). This chain's CDR3 is CASSIRAQGHGYTF. The CDR3 DNA follows: TGTGCCAGTAGTATCCGGGCGCAGGGGCATGGCTACACCTTC.

This clonotype was seen repeatedly, ten times or more. The V call is TRBV4-1, the J call TRBJ1-1, with D possibly TRBD1 on 5 matching bases. Germline CDR1 and CDR2: MGHRA and YSYEKL. This CDR3 spans 17 amino acids. V was pared by 0 bases and J by 0 bases, with 14 bases between. CDR3 sequence reads: CASSQDDSRGVNTEAFF. CDR3 nucleotide sequence: TGCGCCAGCAGCCAAGATGATTCCCGAGGGGTGAACACTGAAGCTTTCTTT.

This clonotype came up many times. The chain carries TRBV28 and TRBJ1-6, with 9 positions matching TRBD1. The length of the CDR3 is 17 residues. Germline values: CDR1 MDHEN, CDR2 SYDVKM. Germline trimming cut 5 bases from V and 7 bases from J; bases unmatched to any gene: 12. DNA for the CDR3: TGTGCCAGCAGTCCCCTGACAGGGGGGAATAAAAATTCACCCCTCCACTTT. This sequence encodes CASSPLTGGNKNSPLHF.

This clonotype appeared many times. The chain carries TRBV20-1 and TRBJ2-1, with 7 bases that match TRBD2. The V segment lost 0 bases and the J segment 8 bases; nucleotides outside the gene matches: 13. Germline V gene sequence: CDR1 DFQATT, CDR2 SNEGSKA (reference sequence). This CDR3 has 16 residues. In DNA form, the CDR3 reads TGCAGTGCTAGAGATCCCCGGGGGGAGGGCGGAGATGAGCAGTTCTTC. Translated: CSARDPRGEGGDEQFF.

This clonotype was picked up many times. The genes are TRBV11-2 and TRBJ2-1; 7 nucleotides align to TRBD1. The trim removed 4 bases at V and 5 bases at J, leaving 5 bases unmatched. The V gene's germline CDR1 is SGHAT and CDR2 FQNNGV. The CDR3 contains 14 residues. The CDR3 region has the DNA TGTGCCAGCAGCTGGCAAAGGGGGCACAATGAGCAGTTCTTC. It is translated as CASSWQRGHNEQFF.

On this clonotype itself: A much larger clone lies one base from this, so it may be a read error. This rearrangement joins TRBV7-9 to TRBJ2-1; TRBD2 matches 10 bases. The J call could be wrong; TRBJ2-7 is a better fit for the DNA end. The germline CDR1 and CDR2 sequences are SEHNR and FQNEAQ (reference sequence). This CDR3 spans 19 amino acids. The chain's CDR3 is CASSVKGLAGVGAVDEQYF. DNA of the CDR3: TGTGCCAGCAGCGTAAAGGGGCTAGCGGGAGTAGGGGCTGTCGATGAGCAGTACTTC.